This is a list of T cell receptor beta chains from one sample in a study of blood T cell repertoires in COVID-19. The repertoire was sequenced with immunoSEQ multiplex PCR; TCRdb's copy has only in-frame clones and lacks some. The sample has approximately 150,000 clones, more than 75% seen once; the top ten hold around 5.4%. Sequenced input: peripheral blood. These receptors were taken from a woman between 45 and 60 years old with COVID-19, enrolled during active disease. The CDR3 runs from the conserved cysteine through the conserved F or W. Fields, in order: D gene, J gene, V gene, CDR3 length, clone size, CDR3 DNA, CDR3 protein. A D gene is named only where the DNA matches it firmly. The listing skips clone size in some rows; elsewhere it reads once, few, many or a size class.

d_gene: NA
j_gene: TRBJ1-2
v_gene: TRBV19
len: 14
abundance: NA
CDR3nt: TGTGCCAGTAGTATCGGGACTCCCCCCTATGGCTACACCTTC
CDR3aa: CASSIGTPPYGYTF

d_gene: TRBD1
j_gene: TRBJ2-1
v_gene: TRBV6-5
len: 15
abundance: once
CDR3nt: TGTGCCAGCAGTCCGGGACAGGGTTTGCGAAATGAGCAGTTCTTC
CDR3aa: CASSPGQGLRNEQFF

d_gene: TRBD2
j_gene: TRBJ2-1
v_gene: TRBV9
len: 16
abundance: NA
CDR3nt: TGTGCCAGCAGCACCCGAACTAGCGGGGGGTCAAATGAGCAGTTCTTC
CDR3aa: CASSTRTSGGSNEQFF

d_gene: TRBD1
j_gene: TRBJ1-2
v_gene: TRBV3-1/TRBV3-2
len: 16
abundance: NA
CDR3nt: TGTGCCAGCAGCCAGATAGGGGAAAGGGGGCAGGTTGGCTACACCTTC
CDR3aa: CASSQIGERGQVGYTF

d_gene: NA
j_gene: TRBJ2-6
v_gene: TRBV3-1/TRBV3-2
len: 15
abundance: NA
CDR3nt: TGTGCCAGCAGCCAAAGGGGTACTGGGGCCAACGTCCTGACTTTC
CDR3aa: CASSQRGTGANVLTF

d_gene: TRBD1
j_gene: TRBJ1-4
v_gene: TRBV2
len: 14
abundance: once
CDR3nt: TGTGCCAGCAACCCGGACAGGGTTGAGGAAAAACTGTTTTTT
CDR3aa: CASNPDRVEEKLFF

d_gene: NA
j_gene: TRBJ2-7
v_gene: TRBV3-1/TRBV3-2
len: 12
abundance: NA
CDR3nt: TGTGCCAGCAGCCAAGCGCGCCACGAGCAGTACTTC
CDR3aa: CASSQARHEQYF

d_gene: NA
j_gene: TRBJ2-3
v_gene: TRBV7-3
len: 14
abundance: NA
CDR3nt: TGTGCCAGCAGCTTAGGACAGATCACAGATACGCAGTATTTT
CDR3aa: CASSLGQITDTQYF

d_gene: NA
j_gene: TRBJ2-6
v_gene: TRBV19
len: 14
abundance: few
CDR3nt: TGTGCCAGTAGTGCCAGCTCTGGGGCCAACGTCCTGACTTTC
CDR3aa: CASSASSGANVLTF

d_gene: NA
j_gene: TRBJ2-7
v_gene: TRBV15
len: 15
abundance: NA
CDR3nt: TGTGCCACCAGCAGAGACTGGGACAACTCCTACGAGCAGTACTTC
CDR3aa: CATSRDWDNSYEQYF

d_gene: TRBD1
j_gene: TRBJ1-1
v_gene: TRBV27
len: 12
abundance: few
CDR3nt: TGTGCCAGCCGTAGTGTAGGACAGGCTGCTTTCTTT
CDR3aa: CASRSVGQAAFF

d_gene: TRBD1
j_gene: TRBJ1-1
v_gene: TRBV11-2
len: 14
abundance: NA
CDR3nt: TGTGCCAGCAGCTTGAAGACAGGGCGAACTGAAGCTTTCTTT
CDR3aa: CASSLKTGRTEAFF

d_gene: NA
j_gene: TRBJ2-5
v_gene: TRBV28
len: 14
abundance: NA
CDR3nt: TGTGCCAGCAGTTTGCCCCAGGGTCGGGAGACCCAGTACTTC
CDR3aa: CASSLPQGRETQYF

d_gene: NA
j_gene: TRBJ1-5
v_gene: TRBV18
len: 13
abundance: NA
CDR3nt: TGTGCCAGCTCACAGGGGAGCAATCAGCCCCAGCATTTT
CDR3aa: CASSQGSNQPQHF

d_gene: NA
j_gene: TRBJ2-1
v_gene: TRBV7-3
len: 15
abundance: once
CDR3nt: TGTGCCAGCAGGAAGACAGGAGACTCCTACAATGAGCAGTTCTTC
CDR3aa: CASRKTGDSYNEQFF

d_gene: NA
j_gene: TRBJ2-1
v_gene: TRBV7-3
len: 13
abundance: NA
CDR3nt: TGTGCCAGCAGCTTAATCAGGGAACATGAGCAGTTCTTC
CDR3aa: CASSLIREHEQFF

d_gene: NA
j_gene: TRBJ2-2
v_gene: TRBV2
len: 14
abundance: NA
CDR3nt: TGTGCCAGCAGTGACAGGACGAACACCGGGGAGCTGTTTTTT
CDR3aa: CASSDRTNTGELFF

d_gene: TRBD2
j_gene: TRBJ2-5
v_gene: TRBV29-1
len: 13
abundance: NA
CDR3nt: TGCAGCGTAGCCGGGACTATTCAAGAGACCCAGTACTTC
CDR3aa: CSVAGTIQETQYF

d_gene: TRBD1
j_gene: TRBJ2-1
v_gene: TRBV5-5
len: 15
abundance: NA
CDR3nt: TGTGCCAGCAGCTTGGTTGACAGGGCCCTTGATGAGCAGTTCTTC
CDR3aa: CASSLVDRALDEQFF

d_gene: NA
j_gene: TRBJ1-6
v_gene: TRBV15
len: 15
abundance: NA
CDR3nt: TGTGCCACCAGCAGAGGGACAGCTTATAATTCACCCCTCCACTTT
CDR3aa: CATSRGTAYNSPLHF

d_gene: NA
j_gene: TRBJ1-6
v_gene: TRBV10-3
len: 17
abundance: once
CDR3nt: TGTGCCATCAGTGATGATGACAGGAGCTCCTATAATTCACCCCTCCACTTT
CDR3aa: CAISDDDRSSYNSPLHF

d_gene: TRBD2
j_gene: TRBJ2-3
v_gene: TRBV19
len: 13
abundance: NA
CDR3nt: TGTGCCAGCGGGGGGGCTATCACAGATACGCAGTATTTT
CDR3aa: CASGGAITDTQYF

d_gene: TRBD1
j_gene: TRBJ2-7
v_gene: TRBV12-3/TRBV12-4
len: 12
abundance: NA
CDR3nt: TGTGCCAGCAGCAGCAGGGGGATCGAGCAGTACTTC
CDR3aa: CASSSRGIEQYF

d_gene: NA
j_gene: TRBJ2-3
v_gene: TRBV9
len: 16
abundance: NA
CDR3nt: TGTGCCAGCAGCGTAGGCACAGGCTACAGCACAGATACGCAGTATTTT
CDR3aa: CASSVGTGYSTDTQYF

d_gene: TRBD1
j_gene: TRBJ1-4
v_gene: TRBV4-1
len: 15
abundance: NA
CDR3nt: TGCGCCAGCAGCCAGACCACAGGGGCGGTTGAAAAACTGTTTTTT
CDR3aa: CASSQTTGAVEKLFF

d_gene: NA
j_gene: TRBJ1-1
v_gene: TRBV7-2
len: 13
abundance: NA
CDR3nt: TGTGCCAGCAGCTTAGTGCCGGGGGGTGAAGCTTTCTTT
CDR3aa: CASSLVPGGEAFF

d_gene: TRBD1
j_gene: TRBJ2-3
v_gene: TRBV5-4
len: 16
abundance: NA
CDR3nt: TGTGCCAGCAGCTTGGTGTTGCGGACAGGGGGAGATACGCAGTATTTT
CDR3aa: CASSLVLRTGGDTQYF

d_gene: NA
j_gene: TRBJ1-2
v_gene: TRBV10-3
len: 16
abundance: NA
CDR3nt: TGTGCCATCAGTGAGTCCGGACACGGAGTTAACTATGGCTACACCTTC
CDR3aa: CAISESGHGVNYGYTF

d_gene: TRBD2
j_gene: TRBJ2-5
v_gene: TRBV10-2
len: 12
abundance: NA
CDR3nt: TGCGCCAGCAGTGAAGGCGGGGGGGACCAGTACTTC
CDR3aa: CASSEGGGDQYF

d_gene: TRBD1
j_gene: TRBJ2-4
v_gene: TRBV27
len: 13
abundance: few
CDR3nt: TGTGCCAGCAGGGGACAGGGTGAAAACATTCAGTACTTC
CDR3aa: CASRGQGENIQYF

d_gene: TRBD2
j_gene: TRBJ2-2
v_gene: TRBV4-2
len: 15
abundance: NA
CDR3nt: TGTGCCAGCAGCCAAGCGGGAGGGAACACCGGGGAGCTGTTTTTT
CDR3aa: CASSQAGGNTGELFF